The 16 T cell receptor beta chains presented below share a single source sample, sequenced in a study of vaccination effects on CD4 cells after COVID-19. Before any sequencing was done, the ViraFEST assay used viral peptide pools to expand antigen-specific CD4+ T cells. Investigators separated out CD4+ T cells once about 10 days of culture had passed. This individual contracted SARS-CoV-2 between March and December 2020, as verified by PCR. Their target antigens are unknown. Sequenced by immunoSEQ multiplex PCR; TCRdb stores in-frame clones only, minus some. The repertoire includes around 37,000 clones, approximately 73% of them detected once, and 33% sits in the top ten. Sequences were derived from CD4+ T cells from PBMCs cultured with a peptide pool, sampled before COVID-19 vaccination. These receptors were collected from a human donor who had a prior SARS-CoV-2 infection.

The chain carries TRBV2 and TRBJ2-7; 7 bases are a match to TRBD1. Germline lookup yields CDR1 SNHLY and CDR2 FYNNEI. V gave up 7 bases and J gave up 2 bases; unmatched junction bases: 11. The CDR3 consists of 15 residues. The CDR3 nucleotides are TGTGCCAGCAACCGCCCGGGACAGCTTACCTACGAGCAGTACTTC. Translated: CASNRPGQLTYEQYF.

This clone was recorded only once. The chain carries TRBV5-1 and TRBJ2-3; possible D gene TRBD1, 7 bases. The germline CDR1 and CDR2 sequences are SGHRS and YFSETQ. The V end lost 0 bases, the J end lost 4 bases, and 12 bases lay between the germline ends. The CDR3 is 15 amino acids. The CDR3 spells CASSLGAGGPDTQYF. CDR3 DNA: TGCGCCAGCAGCTTGGGGGCAGGGGGGCCAGATACGCAGTATTTT.

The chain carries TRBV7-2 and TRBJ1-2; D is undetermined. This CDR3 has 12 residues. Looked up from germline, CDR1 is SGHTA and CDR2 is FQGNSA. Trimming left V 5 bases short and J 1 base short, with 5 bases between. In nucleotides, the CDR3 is TGTGCCAGCAGCCTACTTAACTATGGCTACACCTTC. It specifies CASSLLNYGYTF.

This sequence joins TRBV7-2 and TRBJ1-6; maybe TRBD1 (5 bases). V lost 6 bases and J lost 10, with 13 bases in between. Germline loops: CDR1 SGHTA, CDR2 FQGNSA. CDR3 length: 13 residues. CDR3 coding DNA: TGTGCCAGCAGGCTCCAGGGAGGATCACCCCTCCACTTT. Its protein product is CASRLQGGSPLHF.

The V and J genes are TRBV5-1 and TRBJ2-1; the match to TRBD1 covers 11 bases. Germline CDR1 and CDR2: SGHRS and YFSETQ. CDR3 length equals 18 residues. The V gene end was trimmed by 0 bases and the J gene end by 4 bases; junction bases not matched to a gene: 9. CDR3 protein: CASSLAVGGTGGYNEQFF. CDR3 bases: TGCGCCAGCAGCTTGGCCGTTGGGGGGACAGGGGGTTACAATGAGCAGTTCTTC.

The CDR3, as DNA: TGTGCCATCCACCCAGCGGACACAGATACGCAGTATTTT. Encoded protein: CAIHPADTDTQYF. The gene calls are TRBV10-3 and TRBJ2-3, with D maybe TRBD2 (5 bases). The V gene lost 8 bases and the J gene lost 2 bases, with 11 bases spanning the gap. CDR1 ENHRY and CDR2 SYGVKD come from the germline V gene. This CDR3 contains 13 residues.

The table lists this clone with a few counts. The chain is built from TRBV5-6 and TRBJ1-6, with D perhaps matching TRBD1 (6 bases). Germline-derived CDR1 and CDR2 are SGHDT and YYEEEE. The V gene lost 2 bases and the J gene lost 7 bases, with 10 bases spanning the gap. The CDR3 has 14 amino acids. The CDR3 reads CASSFRGTNSPLHF. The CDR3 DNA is TGTGCCAGCAGCTTCAGGGGCACAAATTCACCCCTCCACTTT.

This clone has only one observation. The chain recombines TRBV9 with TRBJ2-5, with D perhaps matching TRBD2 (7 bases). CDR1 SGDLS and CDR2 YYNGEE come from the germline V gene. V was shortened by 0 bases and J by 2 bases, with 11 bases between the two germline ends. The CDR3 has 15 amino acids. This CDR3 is CASSVEGGGQETQYF. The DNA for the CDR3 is TGTGCCAGCAGCGTAGAGGGAGGGGGTCAAGAGACCCAGTACTTC.

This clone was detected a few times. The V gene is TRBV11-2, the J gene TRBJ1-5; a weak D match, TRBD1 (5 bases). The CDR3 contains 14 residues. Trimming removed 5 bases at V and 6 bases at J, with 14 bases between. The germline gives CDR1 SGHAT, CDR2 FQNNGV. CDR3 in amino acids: CASSRGTQGQPQHF. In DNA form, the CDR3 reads TGTGCCAGCAGCCGGGGGACCCAGGGTCAGCCCCAGCATTTT. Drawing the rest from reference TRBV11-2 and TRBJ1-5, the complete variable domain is EAGVAQSPRYKIIEKRQSVAFWCNPISGHATLYWYQQILGQGPKLLIQFQNNGVVDDSQLPKDRFSAERLKGVDSTLKIQPAKLEDSAVYLCASSRGTQGQPQHFGDGTRLSIL.

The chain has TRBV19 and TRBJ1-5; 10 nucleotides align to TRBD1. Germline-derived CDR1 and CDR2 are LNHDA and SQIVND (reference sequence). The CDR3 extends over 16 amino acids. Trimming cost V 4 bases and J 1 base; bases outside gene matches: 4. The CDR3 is CASSTGTGVSNQPQHF. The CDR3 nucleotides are TGTGCCAGTAGTACTGGGACAGGGGTAAGCAATCAGCCCCAGCATTTT.

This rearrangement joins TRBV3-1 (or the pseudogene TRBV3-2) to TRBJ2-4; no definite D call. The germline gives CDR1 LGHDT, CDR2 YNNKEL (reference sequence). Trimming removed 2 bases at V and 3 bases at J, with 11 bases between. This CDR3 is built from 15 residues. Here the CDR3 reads CASSQRRNDKNIQYF. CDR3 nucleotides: TGTGCCAGCAGCCAAAGACGGAACGACAAAAACATTCAGTACTTC.

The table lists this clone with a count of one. The DNA for the CDR3 is TGTGCCACCCGGGGGACTGGCCAGCCCCAGCATTTT. Amino acid sequence: CATRGTGQPQHF. This sequence joins TRBV28 and TRBJ1-5, with D possibly TRBD1 on 5 matching bases. V lost 10 bases, J lost 7 bases, and 14 bases lay in between. Germline V gene data show CDR1 as MDHEN and CDR2 as SYDVKM. CDR3 size: 12 residues.

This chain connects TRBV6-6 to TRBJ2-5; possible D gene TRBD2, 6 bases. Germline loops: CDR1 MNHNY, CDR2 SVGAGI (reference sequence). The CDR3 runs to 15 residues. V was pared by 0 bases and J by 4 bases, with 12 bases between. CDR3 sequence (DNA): TGTGCCAGCAGTTACTCGTGGGGGGAACGAGAGACCCAGTACTTC. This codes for CASSYSWGERETQYF.

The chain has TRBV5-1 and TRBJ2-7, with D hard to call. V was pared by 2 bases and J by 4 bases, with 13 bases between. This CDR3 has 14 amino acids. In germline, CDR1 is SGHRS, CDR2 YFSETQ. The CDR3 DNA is TGCGCCAGCAGCTTTTCCCCGAGCCCATACGAGCAGTACTTC. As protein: CASSFSPSPYEQYF. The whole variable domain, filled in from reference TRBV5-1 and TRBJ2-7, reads KAGVTQTPRYLIKTRGQQVTLSCSPISGHRSVSWYQQTPGQGLQFLFEYFSETQRNKGNFPGRFSGRQFSNSRSEMNVSTLELGDSALYLCASSFSPSPYEQYFGPGTRLTVT.

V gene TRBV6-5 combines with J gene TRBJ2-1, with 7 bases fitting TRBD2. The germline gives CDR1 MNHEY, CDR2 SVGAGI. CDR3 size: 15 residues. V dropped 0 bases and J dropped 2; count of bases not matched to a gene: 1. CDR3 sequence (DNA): TGTGCCAGCAGTTACTCAGCGGGGACCTACAATGAGCAGTTCTTC. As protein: CASSYSAGTYNEQFF.

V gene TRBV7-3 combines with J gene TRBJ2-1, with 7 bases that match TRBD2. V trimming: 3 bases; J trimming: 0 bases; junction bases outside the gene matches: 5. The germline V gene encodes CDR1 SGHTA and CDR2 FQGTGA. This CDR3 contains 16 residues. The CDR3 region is CASSLIGGSSYNEQFF. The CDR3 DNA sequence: TGTGCCAGCAGCTTGATCGGCGGGAGCTCCTACAATGAGCAGTTCTTC.